The 27 T cell receptor beta chains below were found in one sample sequenced in a study of T cells in Graves' hyperthyroidism and ophthalmopathy. Amplification targeted TCR beta CDR3 regions from RNA transcripts. HTBI primers were the set used in a first-round RT-PCR of the TCR CDR3. TCRdb independently ran MiXCR on the multiplex PCR reads; one entry per CDR3 protein. The data hold hundreds of thousands of distinct CDR3 sequences, with 15% to 18% observed a single time. The sequenced sample consisted of blood. All receptors derive from a woman under 30 with Graves' hyperthyroidism.

This clonotype was counted many times. The chain has TRBV20-1 and TRBJ2-3, with TRBD2 identical over 13 bases. The V gene's germline CDR1 is DFQATT and CDR2 SNEGSKA (reference sequence). The CDR3 totals 18 residues. Germline trimming cut 6 bases from V and 2 bases from J; bases unmatched to any gene: 14. This CDR3 reads CSALWTSGSPGYTDTQYF. The CDR3 region has the DNA TGCAGTGCCCTTTGGACTAGCGGGAGTCCAGGGTACACAGATACGCAGTATTTT.

As to this clonotype: At one boundary the junction diverges from the germline segment, which might be a read error. The chain combines TRBV28 with TRBJ1-5; D remains ambiguous. The CDR3 extends over 13 amino acids. The germline V gene has CDR1 MDHEN and CDR2 SYDVKM. The CDR3 DNA reads as TGTGCCAGCAGTTTCGGAGTCAATCAGCCCGAGCATTTT. Translating gives CASSFGVNQPEHF.

This clonotype occurred many times. The chain employs TRBV14 and TRBJ2-1; D call uncertain. V lost 4 bases and J lost 6, with 10 bases in between. Per the germline V gene, CDR1 is SGHDN and CDR2 is FVKESK. The CDR3 length is 13 residues. The CDR3 loop reads CASSRTFPNEQFF. The CDR3 coding sequence is TGTGCCAGCAGCCGGACCTTCCCCAATGAGCAGTTCTTC. The full variable domain, rest sourced from reference TRBV14 and TRBJ2-1, is EAGVTQFPSHSVIEKGQTVTLRCDPISGHDNLYWYRRVMGKEIKFLLHFVKESKQDESGMPNNRFLAERTGGTYSTLKVQPAELEDSGVYFCASSRTFPNEQFFGPGTRLTVL.

The chain combines TRBV7-2 with TRBJ2-5, with 12 positions matching TRBD2. The CDR3 covers 16 residues. Losses at the gene ends were 5 bases for V and 13 bases for J; bases not matched to a gene: 17. The germline gives CDR1 SGHTA, CDR2 FQGNSA. CDR3: CASSHELAGGPSLRYF. CDR3 coding DNA: TGTGCCAGCAGCCACGAACTAGCGGGAGGCCCGTCGCTTAGGTACTTC.

With respect to this clonotype: A much larger clonotype is one base distant, so this may be a read error. The gene calls are TRBV20-1 and TRBJ2-7, with 9 bases matching TRBD2. The CDR3 is 15 amino acids. Germline V gene lookup returns CDR1 DFQATT and CDR2 SNEGSKA (reference sequence). CDR3 DNA: TGCAGTGCTAGCCCCCCGCTAGCGGGAACCTACGACCAGTACTTC. The encoded protein is CSASPPLAGTYDQYF.

This clonotype was picked up many times. The genes are TRBV2 and TRBJ1-6; D remains unclear. The CDR3 has 13 amino acids. Trimming stripped 3 bases from V and 7 bases from J, with 7 bases between. Germline CDR1 SNHLY, CDR2 FYNNEI. In DNA form, the CDR3 reads TGTGCCAGCAGTGAGGGCAGGAATTCACCCCTCCACTTT. Its translation: CASSEGRNSPLHF.

The chain combines TRBV19 with TRBJ2-3, with TRBD2 matching over 10 bases. J was trimmed by 3 bases and V by 3 bases; bases with no gene match: 9. CDR1 LNHDA and CDR2 SQIVND come from the germline V gene (reference sequence). This CDR3 is 17 amino acids long. The CDR3 DNA is TGTGCCAGTAGTATGGACTTGCCGGGACTAGCGACAGATACGCAGTATTTT. Translated, it gives CASSMDLPGLATDTQYF.

This clonotype was recorded at least ten times. This chain connects TRBV5-5 to TRBJ2-1; TRBD2 matches at 8 bases. V gave up 4 bases and J gave up 3 bases; unmatched junction bases: 9. The CDR3 length is 16 residues. Germline V CDR1 and CDR2: SGHKS, YYEKEE (reference sequence). CDR3 coding DNA: TGTGCCAGCAGCCGAATTAGCGGGACGGGCTACAATGAGCAGTTCTTC. Translation: CASSRISGTGYNEQFF.

This clonotype was detected ten times or more. The V call is TRBV18, the J call TRBJ1-6, with 11 bases matching TRBD1. V shed 4 bases and J 7 bases; nucleotides not matched to a gene: 3. Germline CDR1 KGHSH, CDR2 LQKENI. The CDR3 covers 15 residues. The CDR3 loop is CASSRDRGTNSPLHF. As DNA, the CDR3 is TGTGCCAGCTCACGGGACAGGGGGACCAATTCACCCCTCCACTTT.

The chain links TRBV9 to TRBJ2-1; 9 nucleotides line up with TRBD2. Germline V gene data show CDR1 as SGDLS and CDR2 as YYNGEE. V lost 0 bases, J lost 11 bases, and 12 bases stayed unmatched. The CDR3 runs 16 residues. For the CDR3, the DNA is TGTGCCAGCAGCGTAGAGGGGGTAGCGGGGGCCATACAGCAGTTCTTC. This gives the protein CASSVEGVAGAIQQFF.

This clonotype was seen ten or more times. The rearrangement joins TRBV20-1 to TRBJ2-1; a possible D gene is TRBD2 (6 bases). Germline V CDR1 and CDR2: DFQATT, SNEGSKA (reference sequence). CDR3 length equals 14 residues. Trimming pared 2 bases from V and 3 bases from J, leaving 11 bases between. The CDR3 coding sequence is TGCAGTGCTAGACTGGGGGAGGTCTACAATGAGCAGTTCTTC. Translated, it gives CSARLGEVYNEQFF.

Many counts were recorded for this clonotype. The V call is TRBV12-3 or TRBV12-4, the J call TRBJ2-5; D is undetermined. The CDR3 has 14 amino acids. V lost 1 base to trimming and J lost 4 bases, with 10 bases between them. The CDR3 nucleotides are TGTGCCAGCAGTTTAGGGCCCACGGGAGAGACCCAGTACTTC. This gives the protein CASSLGPTGETQYF.

This clonotype was detected only a few times. The CDR3 region has the DNA TGCGCCAGCAGCTTAGACAGGACCGTTATGAACACTGAAGCTTTCTTT. Translation gives CASSLDRTVMNTEAFF. The chain recombines TRBV5-1 with TRBJ1-1; possible D gene TRBD1, 6 bases. This CDR3 is built from 16 residues. Trimming pared 2 bases from V and 0 bases from J, leaving 14 bases between. Germline V gene lookup returns CDR1 SGHRS and CDR2 YFSETQ.

Ten or more counts support this clonotype. The rearrangement joins TRBV3-1 to TRBJ1-1, with 10 bases lining up with TRBD1. Germline loops: CDR1 LGHDT, CDR2 YNNKEL (reference sequence). This CDR3 is 16 amino acids long. J gave up 10 bases and V 0 bases, and 11 bases lay outside the gene matches. CDR3 region: CASSQDGIDRGRGAFF. The CDR3 nucleotides are TGTGCCAGCAGCCAAGATGGGATCGACAGGGGGCGGGGAGCTTTCTTT.

This clonotype was seen repeatedly, ten times or more. The chain combines TRBV2 with TRBJ1-2, with D uncertain. V lost 7 bases and J 3 bases, leaving 18 bases between the germline ends. CDR3 length: 15 residues. Looked up from germline, CDR1 is SNHLY and CDR2 is FYNNEI. CDR3 nucleotides: TGTGCCAGCATCATGGGGAAATCCTACGACTATGGCTACACCTTC. Its protein is CASIMGKSYDYGYTF. Combining the CDR3 with reference TRBV2 and TRBJ1-2 gives the whole variable domain EPEVTQTPSHQVTQMGQEVILRCVPISNHLYFYWYRQILGQKVEFLVSFYNNEISEKSEIFDDQFSVERPDGSNFTLKIRSTKLEDSAMYFCASIMGKSYDYGYTFGSGTRLTVV.

The J gene is TRBJ1-3, the V gene TRBV20-1; no clear D gene. Trimming pared 3 bases from V and 10 bases from J, leaving 10 bases between. From germline, CDR1 is DFQATT and CDR2 SNEGSKA (reference sequence). The CDR3 has 11 residues. CDR3 loop: CSASASRTIYF. Here the CDR3 DNA reads TGCAGTGCTAGTGCATCTCGGACCATATATTTT.

The genes are TRBV30 and TRBJ2-6, with TRBD1 as a possible D gene (6 bases). The CDR3 consists of 14 residues. CDR1 is GTSNPN, CDR2 SVGIG, per germline (reference sequence). The V gene lost 5 bases and the J gene lost 4 bases, with 12 bases spanning the gap. The CDR3 DNA is TGTGCCTGGGTTACAGGGTCCGGGGCCAACGTCCTGACTTTC. Its translation is CAWVTGSGANVLTF. Together with reference TRBV30 and TRBJ2-6, the CDR3 gives the full variable domain: SQTIHQWPATLVQPVGSPLSLECTVEGTSNPNLYWYRQAAGRGLQLLFYSVGIGQISSEVPQNLSASRPQDRQFILSSKKLLLSDSGFYLCAWVTGSGANVLTFGAGSRLTVL.

This clonotype was found many times. V and J are TRBV11-2 and TRBJ2-3; TRBD2 agrees at 10 bases. Germline CDR1 is SGHAT and CDR2 is FQNNGV. This CDR3 comprises 15 residues. J gave up 2 bases and V 8 bases, and 7 bases lay outside the gene matches. CDR3 sequence reads: CASRQLAGLTDTQYF. The DNA for the CDR3 is TGTGCCAGCCGTCAACTAGCGGGGCTCACAGATACGCAGTATTTT. The variable domain in full, completed from reference TRBV11-2 and TRBJ2-3, reads EAGVAQSPRYKIIEKRQSVAFWCNPISGHATLYWYQQILGQGPKLLIQFQNNGVVDDSQLPKDRFSAERLKGVDSTLKIQPAKLEDSAVYLCASRQLAGLTDTQYFGPGTRLTVL.

This clonotype was observed many times. The chain has TRBV28 and TRBJ2-1; 9 bases line up with TRBD1. The CDR3 consists of 14 residues. With V trimmed by 8 bases and J by 5 bases, 7 bases remained unmatched. CDR1 is MDHEN, CDR2 SYDVKM, per germline. CDR3 amino acids: CASEGQGMHNEQFF. CDR3 in DNA: TGTGCCAGCGAAGGACAGGGGATGCACAATGAGCAGTTCTTC.

This clonotype was observed a single time. A read error may be the cause here, since a much bigger clone is one base away. The chain is built from TRBV3-1 and TRBJ1-4; D is unresolved. V shed 1 base and J shed 6 bases, with 12 bases lying between them. The CDR3 has 15 amino acids. In germline, CDR1 is LGHDT, CDR2 YNNKEL (reference sequence). CDR3 bases: TGTGCCAGCAGCCAAGCCATGGAATTGTATGAAAAACTGTTTTTT. Residues: CASSQAMELYEKLFF.

This clonotype was observed many times. The chain uses TRBV7-2 and TRBJ2-3; D unresolved. Per germline, CDR1 SGHTA and CDR2 FQGNSA. This CDR3 comprises 13 residues. The V gene lost 5 bases and the J gene lost 3 bases, with 9 bases spanning the gap. In nucleotides, the CDR3 is TGTGCCAGCAGCCCCGCCGTGACAGATACGCAGTATTTT. Translation gives CASSPAVTDTQYF.

This clonotype was counted many times. The chain couples TRBV13 to TRBJ2-5; D gene uncertain. Germline CDR1 and CDR2: PRHDT and FYEKMQ (reference sequence). This CDR3 is built from 14 residues. Trimming left V 1 base short and J 0 bases short, with 6 bases between. The CDR3 sequence is CASSLAGYQETQYF. In nucleotides, the CDR3 is TGTGCCAGCAGCTTAGCCGGGTACCAAGAGACCCAGTACTTC.

The chain carries TRBV12-3 or TRBV12-4 and TRBJ1-2; D is unclear. The CDR3 sequence is 13 residues long. V was pared by 7 bases and J by 7 bases, with 16 bases between. CDR3 sequence: CASTPGGLRGYTF. In nucleotides, the CDR3 is TGTGCCAGCACCCCAGGAGGCCTGCGTGGCTACACCTTC.

The chain joins TRBV7-9 to TRBJ2-3; 12 nucleotides agree with TRBD2. Germline trimming cut 4 bases from V and 4 bases from J; bases unmatched to any gene: 9. Germline lookup yields CDR1 SEHNR and CDR2 FQNEAQ (reference sequence). This CDR3 comprises 17 residues. The CDR3 loop is CASSCTTSGRMADTQYF. CDR3 in DNA: TGTGCCAGCAGCTGTACTACTAGCGGGAGGATGGCAGATACGCAGTATTTT.

This clonotype was observed at least ten times. The chain recombines TRBV7-2 with TRBJ2-7; TRBD2 matches at 8 bases. Germline V gene sequence: CDR1 SGHTA, CDR2 FQGNSA. The length of the CDR3 is 15 residues. The J segment lost 0 bases and the V segment lost 0 bases, leaving 1 base of the junction unmatched. The CDR3 region is CASSLASGSSYEQYF. Written as DNA, the CDR3 is TGTGCCAGCAGCTTAGCGAGCGGGAGCTCCTACGAGCAGTACTTC.

The chain carries TRBV12-3 or TRBV12-4 and TRBJ1-3; possibly TRBD1 for D (5 bases). CDR3 size: 11 residues. The V gene lost 11 bases and the J gene lost 1 base, with 6 bases spanning the gap. CDR3 sequence reads: CAGTSGNTIYF. CDR3 DNA: TGTGCCGGGACGTCTGGAAACACCATATATTTT.

This clonotype showed up just once. The chain carries TRBV20-1 and TRBJ1-1; 7 bases map to TRBD1. The CDR3 has 14 residues. V lost 6 bases and J lost 1; bases outside the gene matches: 8. Germline assignment: CDR1 DFQATT and CDR2 SNEGSKA (reference sequence). Written as DNA, the CDR3 is TGCAGTGCGAAAACAGGGGAGGGGAACACTGAAGCTTTCTTT. Protein sequence: CSAKTGEGNTEAFF.